These 21 T cell receptor beta chains came from one sample sequenced in a study of T cell responses to AZD1222 COVID-19 vaccine. Generated by immunoSEQ multiplex PCR, the TCRdb table keeps only in-frame clones and is missing some. The data contain roughly 58,000 clones, about 88% of them singletons. The input for sequencing was peripheral blood, taken 28 days after the second AZD1222 dose. These TCRs come from an adult who received the AZD1222 COVID-19 vaccine.

The chain carries TRBV6-5 and TRBJ1-2, with D uncertain. V lost 6 bases to trimming and J lost 3 bases, with 2 bases between them. Germline loops: CDR1 MNHEY, CDR2 SVGAGI. The CDR3 runs 10 residues. CDR3 sequence (DNA): TGTGCCAGCAGCCACTATGGCTACACCTTC. Its protein is CASSHYGYTF.

The chain links TRBV6-6 to TRBJ2-7, with 14 bases aligning to TRBD2. The CDR3 has 18 amino acids. The junction had 12 bases not matched to a gene; V was cut back by 5 bases and J by 3 bases. Germline CDR1 is MNHNY and CDR2 is SVGAGI (reference sequence). CDR3 sequence (DNA): TGTGCCAGCAGTCCCCGACCGGGACTAGCGGGAGACCTCTACGAGCAGTACTTC. Translated: CASSPRPGLAGDLYEQYF.

The V call is TRBV12-3 or TRBV12-4, the J call TRBJ2-3; perhaps D is TRBD1 or TRBD2 (6 bases each). Trimming removed 3 bases from V and 11 bases from J, with 15 bases in between. The CDR3 sequence is 13 residues long. CDR3 sequence: CASSLSGEEKQYF. For the CDR3, the DNA is TGTGCCAGCAGTTTGTCAGGGGAGGAGAAGCAGTATTTT.

The count of this clone is one. The J gene is TRBJ2-1, the V gene TRBV19, with 15 bases lining up with TRBD2. CDR3 length equals 16 residues. V trimming: 5 bases; J trimming: 10 bases; junction bases outside the gene matches: 9. Germline V gene lookup returns CDR1 LNHDA and CDR2 SQIVND (reference sequence). CDR3 coding DNA: TGTGCCAGTAGTCCCTGGACTAGCGGGAGGGACAGGGAGCAGTTCTTC. Translating it yields CASSPWTSGRDREQFF.

V gene TRBV19 combines with J gene TRBJ1-1, with D perhaps matching TRBD1 (5 bases). Germline CDR1 and CDR2: LNHDA and SQIVND (reference sequence). Trimming took off 3 bases at V and 7 bases at J, with 15 bases between the two ends. The CDR3 has 14 residues. The CDR3 DNA reads TGTGCCAGTAGTATTGCAGGGTTTGGTGGTGAAGCTTTCTTT. Translated, it gives CASSIAGFGGEAFF.

A single count supports this clone. This rearrangement joins TRBV2 to TRBJ2-2, with 9 bases aligning to TRBD2. V lost 1 base to trimming and J lost 6 bases; unmatched junction nucleotides: 3. The germline V gene encodes CDR1 SNHLY and CDR2 FYNNEI. The CDR3 runs 15 residues. This CDR3 reads CASSEVSGGAGELFF. CDR3 sequence (DNA): TGTGCCAGCAGTGAAGTTAGCGGGGGAGCCGGGGAGCTGTTTTTT.

V gene TRBV5-1 combines with J gene TRBJ2-3; TRBD2 agrees at 10 bases. From germline, CDR1 is SGHRS and CDR2 YFSETQ. J was trimmed by 2 bases and V by 5 bases; bases with no gene match: 2. The CDR3 totals 14 residues. DNA of the CDR3: TGCGCCAGCAGACTAGCGGGGACCACAGATACGCAGTATTTT. Its protein product is CASRLAGTTDTQYF. Full variable domain (outside the CDR3, taken from reference TRBV5-1 and TRBJ2-3): KAGVTQTPRYLIKTRGQQVTLSCSPISGHRSVSWYQQTPGQGLQFLFEYFSETQRNKGNFPGRFSGRQFSNSRSEMNVSTLELGDSALYLCASRLAGTTDTQYFGPGTRLTVL.

The chain combines TRBV24-1 with TRBJ2-2, with 12 bases matching TRBD2. This CDR3 contains 15 residues. Trimming removed 5 bases from V and 6 bases from J; junction bases left unmatched: 3. The germline V gene has CDR1 KGHDR and CDR2 SFDVKD. CDR3: CATSVGTSGSGELFF. DNA for the CDR3: TGTGCCACCAGTGTGGGGACTAGCGGGTCCGGGGAGCTGTTTTTT.

The genes are TRBV4-1 and TRBJ1-1, with a possible D match to TRBD1 (5 bases). The CDR3 covers 15 residues. Germline V gene lookup returns CDR1 MGHRA and CDR2 YSYEKL. The V and J ends lost 5 bases and 7 bases respectively, with 20 bases between them. Written as DNA, the CDR3 is TGCGCCAGCAGCAAAGTGGGGGACCGTAGGGGTGAAGCTTTCTTT. Protein product: CASSKVGDRRGEAFF.

The V call is TRBV2, the J call TRBJ2-7, with 9 positions matching TRBD2. The V gene's germline CDR1 is SNHLY and CDR2 FYNNEI. CDR3 length: 15 amino acids. The V gene end was trimmed by 6 bases and the J gene end by 3 bases; junction bases not matched to a gene: 9. The CDR3 spells CASRPLAGIFYEQYF. The CDR3 DNA sequence: TGTGCCAGCAGGCCGCTAGCGGGAATCTTCTACGAGCAGTACTTC.

The chain uses TRBV7-8 and TRBJ2-2; D call uncertain. CDR3 size: 14 residues. V was clipped by 2 bases and J by 3 bases, with 7 bases between them. CDR1 and CDR2 (germline): SGHVS, FQNEAQ. In nucleotides, the CDR3 is TGTGCCAGCAGCTTACTAGAGGACACCGGGGAGCTGTTTTTT. Translating gives CASSLLEDTGELFF. Full variable domain (outside the CDR3, taken from reference TRBV7-8 and TRBJ2-2): GAGVSQSPRYKVAKRGQDVALRCDPISGHVSLFWYQQALGQGPEFLTYFQNEAQLDKSGLPSDRFFAERPEGSVSTLKIQRTQQEDSAVYLCASSLLEDTGELFFGEGSRLTVL.

This sequence joins TRBV21-1 and TRBJ2-7; TRBD1, the table's D call, lacks a check against the DNA. TRBV21-1 is labeled a pseudogene. The CDR3 is made up of 15 amino acids. Here the CDR3 DNA reads TGTGCCAGCAGCAAGAGGGGGACGGATTCCTACGAGCAGTACTTC. It codes for CASSKRGTDSYEQYF.

The chain couples TRBV6-1 to TRBJ2-7, with D unclear. The V end was cut by 0 bases, the J end by 2 bases, with 5 bases between. Per the germline V gene, CDR1 is MNHNS and CDR2 is SASEGT. CDR3 length: 13 amino acids. CDR3 in amino acids: CASSEAPPYEQYF. The CDR3 DNA reads as TGTGCCAGCAGTGAAGCACCCCCCTACGAGCAGTACTTC.

This chain links TRBV24-1 with TRBJ1-2, with a weak D call TRBD1 (6 bases). Trimming removed 4 bases at V and 8 bases at J, with 13 bases between. Per germline, CDR1 KGHDR and CDR2 SFDVKD. The CDR3 spans 13 residues. Here the CDR3 DNA reads TGTGCCACCAGTGAGCCTGGGGGGGGCGGCTACACCTTC. Translating it yields CATSEPGGGGYTF.

The genes are TRBV9 and TRBJ1-1; no reliable D call. The length of the CDR3 is 16 residues. V shed 3 bases and J shed 3 bases, with 18 bases lying between them. CDR1 SGDLS and CDR2 YYNGEE come from the germline V gene. CDR3 loop: CASSEGSGKFDTEAFF. CDR3 DNA: TGTGCCAGCAGCGAAGGATCGGGGAAATTTGACACTGAAGCTTTCTTT.

The CDR3 DNA sequence: TGTGCCAGCAGCCAAAGGACTAGCGGGGGAGCCGGGGAGCTGTTTTTT. Its translation: CASSQRTSGGAGELFF. The V and J genes are TRBV11-3 and TRBJ2-2; 13 nucleotides align to TRBD2. Germline CDR1 reads SGHNT; CDR2 reads YENEEA. V was pared by 5 bases and J by 6 bases, with 6 bases of the junction left unmatched. CDR3 length equals 16 residues. Supplemented by reference TRBV11-3 and TRBJ2-2, the full variable domain reads EAGVVQSPRYKIIEKKQPVAFWCNPISGHNTLYWYLQNLGQGPELLIRYENEEAVDDSQLPKDRFSAERLKGVDSTLKIQPAELGDSAVYLCASSQRTSGGAGELFFGEGSRLTVL.

This clone was recorded a few times. The chain couples TRBV27 to TRBJ2-7; D call uncertain. The CDR3 has 13 residues. In germline, CDR1 is MNHEY, CDR2 SMNVEV (reference sequence). Trimming removed 7 bases at V and 7 bases at J, with 17 bases between. The CDR3, as DNA: TGTGCCAGCACCATTGGAGCCACTGGGGAGCAGTACTTC. Residues: CASTIGATGEQYF.

This clone was seen a single time. J is TRBJ1-5 and V is TRBV6-5, with D tentatively TRBD1 (6 bases). CDR1 is MNHEY and CDR2 is SVGAGI in the germline V gene. The CDR3 runs 13 residues. V shed 11 bases and J shed 5 bases, with 16 bases lying between them. CDR3 residues: CALGNRVYQPQHF. The CDR3 nucleotides read TGTGCCCTAGGAAACAGGGTTTATCAGCCCCAGCATTTT.

The chain carries TRBV2 and TRBJ2-7; D is tentatively TRBD1 or TRBD2 (5 bases each). CDR3 length: 13 amino acids. Germline-derived CDR1 and CDR2 are SNHLY and FYNNEI. Trimming cost V 8 bases and J 3 bases, with 14 bases left between them. The CDR3 DNA is TGTGCCAGCGGGGGAACAGCCGGCTACGAGCAGTACTTC. Amino acids: CASGGTAGYEQYF.

The chain links TRBV18 to TRBJ1-3; perhaps TRBD1 as D (5 bases). CDR3 size: 15 residues. Trimming stripped 2 bases from V and 0 bases from J, with 8 bases between. Germline V lookup: CDR1 KGHSH, CDR2 LQKENI. CDR3 DNA sequence: TGTGCCAGCTCACCAGACAGCAGCTCTGGAAACACCATATATTTT. This translates into CASSPDSSSGNTIYF.

The rearrangement uses TRBV5-6 and TRBJ1-2; D uncertain. The CDR3 covers 16 residues. The ends were cut back, 4 bases at V and 2 bases at J, with 18 bases in the middle. Germline CDR1 SGHDT, CDR2 YYEEEE. This chain's CDR3 is CASSHSRMGSNYGYTF. In DNA, the CDR3 is TGTGCCAGCAGCCATTCTAGAATGGGATCGAACTATGGCTACACCTTC.